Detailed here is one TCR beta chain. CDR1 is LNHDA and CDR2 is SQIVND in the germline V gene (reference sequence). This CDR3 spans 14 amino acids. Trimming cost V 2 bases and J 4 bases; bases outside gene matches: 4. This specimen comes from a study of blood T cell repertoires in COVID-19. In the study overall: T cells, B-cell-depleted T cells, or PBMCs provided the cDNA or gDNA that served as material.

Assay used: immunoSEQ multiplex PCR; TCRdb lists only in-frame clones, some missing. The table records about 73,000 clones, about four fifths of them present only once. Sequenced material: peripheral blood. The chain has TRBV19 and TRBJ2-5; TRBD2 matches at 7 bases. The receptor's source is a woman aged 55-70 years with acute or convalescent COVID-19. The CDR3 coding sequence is TGTGCCAGTAGTATAAGCGGGGCGGGAGAGACCCAGTACTTC. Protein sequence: CASSISGAGETQYF. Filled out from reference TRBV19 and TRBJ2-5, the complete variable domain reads DGGITQSPKYLFRKEGQNVTLSCEQNLNHDAMYWYRQDPGQGLRLIYYSQIVNDFQKGDIAEGYSVSREKKESFPLTVTSAQKNPTAFYLCASSISGAGETQYFGPGTRLLVL.